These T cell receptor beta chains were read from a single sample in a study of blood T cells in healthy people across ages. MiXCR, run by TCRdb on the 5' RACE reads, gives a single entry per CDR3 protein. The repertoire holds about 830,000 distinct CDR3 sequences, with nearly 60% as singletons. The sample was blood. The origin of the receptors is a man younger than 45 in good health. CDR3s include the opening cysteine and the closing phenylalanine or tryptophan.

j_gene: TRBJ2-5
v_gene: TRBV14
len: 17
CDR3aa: CASSPLKDSYHQETQYF

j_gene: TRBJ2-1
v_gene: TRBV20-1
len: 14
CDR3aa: CSAPGTSGTNEQFF

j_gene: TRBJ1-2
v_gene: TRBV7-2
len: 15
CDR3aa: CASSRRTTGNYGYTF

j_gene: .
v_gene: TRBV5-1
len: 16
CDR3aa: CASSLGGGRPTYEQYF

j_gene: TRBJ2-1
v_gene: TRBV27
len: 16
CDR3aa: CTSRGRDRQLVNEQFF

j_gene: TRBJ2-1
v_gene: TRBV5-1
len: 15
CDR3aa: CASSLGTSGMYEQFF

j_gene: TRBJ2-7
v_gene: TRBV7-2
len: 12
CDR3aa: CASSLNTYEQYF

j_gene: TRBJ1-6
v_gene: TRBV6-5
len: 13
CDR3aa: CASSWGSNSPLHF

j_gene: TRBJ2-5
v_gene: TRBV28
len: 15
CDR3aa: CASSDVGGIQETQYF

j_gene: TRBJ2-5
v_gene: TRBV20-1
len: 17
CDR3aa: CSARDFRGAVSQETQYF

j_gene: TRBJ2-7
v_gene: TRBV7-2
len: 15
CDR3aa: CASSSAIDSHYEQYF

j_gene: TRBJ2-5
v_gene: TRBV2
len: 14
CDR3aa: CASSGMTAEETQYF

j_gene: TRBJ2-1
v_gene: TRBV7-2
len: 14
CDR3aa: CASSSPGQYNEQFF

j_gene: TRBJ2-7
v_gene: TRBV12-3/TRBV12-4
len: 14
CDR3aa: CASSWADSSYEQYF

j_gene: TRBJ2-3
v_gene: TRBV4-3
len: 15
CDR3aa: CASSQETSGRGTQYF

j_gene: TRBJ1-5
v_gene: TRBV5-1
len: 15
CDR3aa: CASSESGGTNQPQHF

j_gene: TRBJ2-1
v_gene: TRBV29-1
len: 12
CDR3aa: CSVEGLHNEQFF

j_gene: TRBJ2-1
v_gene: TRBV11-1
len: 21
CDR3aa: CASSSYSTAPGIGLSRYEQFF

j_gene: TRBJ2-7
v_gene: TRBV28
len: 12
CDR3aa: CASLRGTYEQYF

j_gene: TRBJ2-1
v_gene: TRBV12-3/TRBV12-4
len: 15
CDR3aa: CASRLSGGARNEQFF

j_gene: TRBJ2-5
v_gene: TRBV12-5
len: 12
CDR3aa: CASGLGEETQYF

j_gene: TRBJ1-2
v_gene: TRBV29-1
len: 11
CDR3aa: CSVRDNYGYTF

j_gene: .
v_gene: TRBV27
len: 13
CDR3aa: CASSRTWGETQYF

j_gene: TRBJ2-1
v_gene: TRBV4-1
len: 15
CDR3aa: CASSQDRTARGEQFF

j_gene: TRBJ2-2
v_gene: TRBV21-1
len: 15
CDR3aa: CASSKDGEGPGELFF

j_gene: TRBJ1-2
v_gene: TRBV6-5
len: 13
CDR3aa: CASSYSEGYGYTF

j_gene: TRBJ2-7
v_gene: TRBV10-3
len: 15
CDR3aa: CAISGGTGVRNEQYF

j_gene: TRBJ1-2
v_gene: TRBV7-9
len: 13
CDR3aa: CASSPVTGPGYTF

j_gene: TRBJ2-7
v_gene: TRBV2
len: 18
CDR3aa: CASSELGQGATLGYEQYF

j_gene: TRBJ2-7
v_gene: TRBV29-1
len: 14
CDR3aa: CSVQAIAGAGEQYF

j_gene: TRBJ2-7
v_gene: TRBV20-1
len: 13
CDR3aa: CSASGDTSYEQYF

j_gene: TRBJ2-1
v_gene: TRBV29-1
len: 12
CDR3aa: CSVGQIWNEQFF

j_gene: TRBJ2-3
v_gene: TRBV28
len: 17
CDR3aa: CASASYRGTGFPDTQYF

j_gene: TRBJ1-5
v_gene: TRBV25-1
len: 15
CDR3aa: CASSQGDRGNQPQHF

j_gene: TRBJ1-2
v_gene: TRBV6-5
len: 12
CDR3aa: CASSPGEWGYTF

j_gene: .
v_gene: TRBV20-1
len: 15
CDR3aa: CSADQILAVTYEQYF

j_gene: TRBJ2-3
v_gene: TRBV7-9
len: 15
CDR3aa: CASSLERARVDTQYF

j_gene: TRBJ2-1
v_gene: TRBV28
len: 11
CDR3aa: CASSSIDEQFF

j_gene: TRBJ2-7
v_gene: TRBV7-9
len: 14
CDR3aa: CASSLVRTAYEQYF

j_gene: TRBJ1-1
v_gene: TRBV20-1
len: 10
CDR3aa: CSATHRGAFF

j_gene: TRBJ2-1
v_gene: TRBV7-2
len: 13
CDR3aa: CASSLKAGGEQFF

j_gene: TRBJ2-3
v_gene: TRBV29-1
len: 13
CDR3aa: CSTLTGMTDTQYF

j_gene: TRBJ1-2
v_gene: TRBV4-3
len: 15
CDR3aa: CASSQDSGKNYGYTF

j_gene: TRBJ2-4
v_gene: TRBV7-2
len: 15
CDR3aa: CASRIPGQDLNIQYF

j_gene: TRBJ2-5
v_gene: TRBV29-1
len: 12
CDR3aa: CSGRQGAETQYF

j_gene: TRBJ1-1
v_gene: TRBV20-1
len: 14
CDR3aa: CSARSDRLNTEAFF